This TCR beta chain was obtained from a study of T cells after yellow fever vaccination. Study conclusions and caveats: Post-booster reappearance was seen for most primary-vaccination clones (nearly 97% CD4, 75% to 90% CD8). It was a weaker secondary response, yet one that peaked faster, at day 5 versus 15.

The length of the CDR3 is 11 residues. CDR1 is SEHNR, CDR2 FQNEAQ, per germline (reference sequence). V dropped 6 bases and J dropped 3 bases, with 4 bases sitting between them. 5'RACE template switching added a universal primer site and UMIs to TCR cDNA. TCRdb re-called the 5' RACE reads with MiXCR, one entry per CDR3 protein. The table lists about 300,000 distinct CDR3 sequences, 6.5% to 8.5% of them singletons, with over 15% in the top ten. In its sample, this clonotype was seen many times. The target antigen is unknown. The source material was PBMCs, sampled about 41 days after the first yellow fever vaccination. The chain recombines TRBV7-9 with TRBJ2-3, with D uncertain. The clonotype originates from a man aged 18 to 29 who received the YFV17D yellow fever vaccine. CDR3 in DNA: TGTGCCAGCAGGCTGACAGATACGCAGTATTTT. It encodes CASRLTDTQYF.